These T cell receptor beta chains were read from a single sample in a study of T cell repertoires in cytomegalovirus infection. TCRdb analysed the reads with MiXCR anew, one entry per CDR3 protein. The table includes 250,000 to 300,000 distinct CDR3 sequences, 20% to 25% detected once. Their cognate antigens are unknown. Material: cultured PBMCs, obtained from culture after CMV antigen stimulation. Receptors were obtained from a human donor in good health (CMV status not recorded). Some clones in this sample may be carry-over from other donors' samples. Both conserved end residues are part of each CDR3. D genes are given only for firm matches. Expanded clones are given a class, and other clones once, few, many or no size at all.

TRBJ2-3 | few | . | TRBV7-3 | CASSQTQGFADTQYF | TGTGCCAGCAGCCAAACCCAGGGTTTCGCAGATACGCAGTATTTT
TRBJ1-5 | . | . | TRBV12-3/TRBV12-4 | CASSFYGRHQPQHF | TGTGCCAGCAGTTTTTATGGGCGTCATCAGCCCCAGCATTTT
TRBJ1-1 | few | TRBD1 | TRBV4-3 | CASSQITTGEGPDTEAFF | TGCGCCAGCAGCCAAATTACGACAGGGGAGGGACCGGACACTGAAGCTTTCTTT
TRBJ2-5 | many | . | TRBV28 | CASSLLAETQYF | TGTGCCAGCAGTTTACTAGCGGAGACCCAGTACTTC
TRBJ2-2 | few | . | TRBV12-3/TRBV12-4 | CASSPREGANTGELFF | TGTGCCAGCAGTCCCAGGGAGGGGGCGAACACCGGGGAGCTGTTTTTT
TRBJ1-1 | . | . | TRBV20-1 | CSARPGGSEAFF | TGCAGTGCTAGACCCGGGGGCTCTGAAGCTTTCTTT
TRBJ2-1 | many | TRBD2 | TRBV12-3/TRBV12-4 | CASSPGLGSDEQFF | TGTGCCAGCAGTCCGGGACTAGGTTCCGATGAGCAGTTCTTC
TRBJ2-5 | few | TRBD2 | TRBV14 | CASSQVGGGVTQYF | TGTGCCAGCAGCCAAGTCGGGGGGGGAGTGACCCAGTACTTC
TRBJ1-1 | . | . | TRBV6-2/TRBV6-3 | CASTRWVRGKGTEAFF | TGTGCCAGCACTCGATGGGTCAGGGGAAAAGGCACTGAAGCTTTCTTT
TRBJ1-5 | . | . | TRBV6-2/TRBV6-3 | CASIMDRNQPQHF | TGTGCCAGCATCATGGATCGGAATCAGCCCCAGCATTTT
TRBJ2-1 | many | . | TRBV18 | CASSPLSSYNEQFF | TGTGCCAGCTCGCCGCTTTCCTCCTACAATGAGCAGTTCTTC
TRBJ2-7 | once | . | TRBV2 | CASKIYEQYF | TGTGCCAGCAAAATCTACGAGCAGTACTTC
TRBJ2-3 | few | . | TRBV28 | CASSVDSPDTQYF | TGTGCCAGCAGTGTGGACAGCCCAGATACGCAGTATTTT
TRBJ1-2 | few | . | TRBV12-3/TRBV12-4 | CASVEPYPLYGYTF | TGTGCCAGCGTAGAGCCCTATCCCCTCTATGGCTACACCTTC
TRBJ2-5 | few | . | TRBV7-6 | CASRKERETQYF | TGTGCCAGCAGGAAGGAAAGAGAGACCCAGTACTTC
TRBJ1-5 | few | . | TRBV7-2 | CASSPGTPGANQPQHF | TGTGCCAGCAGCCCGGGGACTCCGGGCGCGAATCAGCCCCAGCATTTT
TRBJ2-2 | . | . | TRBV6-8 | CASRSRNRGPTSGELFF | TGTGCCAGCAGGAGTCGGAATCGGGGGCCAACATCCGGGGAGCTGTTTTTT
TRBJ2-3 | once | . | TRBV14 | CASSHLTGRADTQYF | TGTGCCAGCAGCCACCTAACAGGACGGGCAGATACGCAGTATTTT
TRBJ2-4 | . | TRBD1 | TRBV27 | CASSFQSDRERNIQYF | TGTGCCAGCAGTTTCCAGTCAGACAGGGAACGGAACATTCAGTACTTC
TRBJ2-1 | . | TRBD2 | TRBV20-1 | CSATGLADNEQFF | TGCAGTGCTACGGGACTAGCGGACAATGAGCAGTTCTTC
TRBJ1-1 | many | TRBD1 | TRBV6-1 | CASSHRDRETEAFF | TGTGCCAGCAGTCACCGGGACAGGGAGACTGAAGCTTTCTTT
TRBJ2-1 | few | TRBD2 | TRBV6-2/TRBV6-3 | CASSYSGTSAIARSYNEQFF | TGTGCCAGCAGTTACTCCGGGACTAGTGCTATTGCACGGTCCTACAATGAGCAGTTCTTC
TRBJ2-1 | . | . | TRBV24-1 | CATSGEASYNEQFF | TGTGCCACCAGTGGAGAAGCCTCCTACAATGAGCAGTTCTTC
TRBJ2-4 | . | TRBD1 | TRBV7-2 | CASSLGRGDRVLGSAKNIQYF | TGTGCCAGCAGCTTAGGCCGGGGGGACAGGGTATTGGGGTCGGCCAAAAACATTCAGTACTTC
TRBJ2-3 | . | TRBD1 | TRBV18 | CASSPFGTGSTDTQYF | TGTGCCAGCTCACCATTCGGGACAGGGTCTACAGATACGCAGTATTTT
TRBJ1-1 | few | . | TRBV24-1 | CATSDPGGTEAFF | TGTGCCACCAGTGATCCCGGAGGCACTGAAGCTTTCTTT
TRBJ2-1 | . | . | TRBV20-1 | CSARSGFEQFF | TGCAGTGCTAGATCAGGGTTCGAGCAGTTCTTC
TRBJ1-1 | many | . | TRBV7-2 | CASSGRRGTEAFF | TGTGCCAGCAGCGGTCGCAGGGGAACTGAAGCTTTCTTT
TRBJ2-7 | few | . | TRBV27 | CASSPLDSYEQYF | TGTGCCAGCAGTCCATTGGACAGCTACGAGCAGTACTTC
TRBJ1-4 | . | TRBD1 | TRBV4-1 | CASSQVGAGGVGEKLFF | TGCGCCAGCAGCCAAGTCGGCGCAGGGGGGGTAGGTGAAAAACTGTTTTTT
TRBJ2-3 | few | TRBD1 | TRBV12-5 | CASGLFMTGSDTQYF | TGTGCTAGTGGTTTGTTCATGACAGGGTCAGATACGCAGTATTTT
TRBJ2-5 | once | . | TRBV29-1 | CSVNWGLETQYF | TGCAGCGTCAATTGGGGGCTGGAGACCCAGTACTTC
TRBJ2-1 | . | TRBD2 | TRBV5-1 | CASRPRTSRNTYNEQFF | TGCGCCAGCAGACCGAGGACTAGCCGGAATACCTACAATGAGCAGTTCTTC
TRBJ2-3 | few | TRBD2 | TRBV7-2 | CASSPRGTSAFRDTQYF | TGTGCCAGCAGCCCACGGGGGACTAGCGCGTTTCGAGATACGCAGTATTTT
TRBJ2-6 | . | TRBD1 | TRBV18 | CASSPRQGFLSGANVLTF | TGTGCCAGCTCACCGCGACAGGGCTTCCTCTCTGGGGCCAACGTCCTGACTTTC
TRBJ2-2 | many | TRBD1 | TRBV28 | CASSSGQGATGELFF | TGTGCCAGCAGTTCAGGACAGGGGGCTACCGGGGAGCTGTTTTTT
TRBJ1-1 | few | . | TRBV7-9 | CASSFQGEAEAFF | TGTGCCAGCAGCTTTCAAGGAGAGGCTGAAGCTTTCTTT
TRBJ2-3 | . | TRBD1 | TRBV6-1 | CASSYQRTGRPDTQYF | TGTGCCAGCAGTTACCAAAGGACAGGGCGGCCAGATACGCAGTATTTT
TRBJ2-5 | . | . | TRBV6-6 | CASTTQGETQYF | TGTGCCAGCACAACCCAGGGGGAGACCCAGTACTTC
TRBJ1-2 | few | TRBD1 | TRBV7-8 | CASSLGRDRAHTF | TGTGCCAGCAGCTTAGGGAGGGACAGGGCCCACACCTTC
TRBJ2-7 | many | . | TRBV7-2 | CASSAFEGEQYF | TGTGCCAGCAGCGCCTTCGAGGGCGAGCAGTACTTC
TRBJ2-1 | . | TRBD2 | TRBV19 | CASSITSGSTGEQFF | TGTGCCAGTAGTATAACTAGCGGGAGTACGGGTGAGCAGTTCTTC
TRBJ2-2 | few | . | TRBV6-2/TRBV6-3 | CASSQLQGRAYTGELFF | TGTGCCAGCAGTCAGCTACAGGGACGCGCTTACACCGGGGAGCTGTTTTTT
TRBJ2-2 | few | . | TRBV5-6 | CASIATQKLNTGELFF | TGTGCCAGCATCGCAACCCAGAAACTGAACACCGGGGAGCTGTTTTTT
TRBJ2-3 | . | . | TRBV4-1 | CASSLNDEDTQYF | TGCGCCAGCAGCCTTAATGATGAAGATACGCAGTATTTT
TRBJ2-3 | . | . | TRBV7-6 | CASSSYRTMSIADTQYF | TGTGCCAGCAGCTCCTACCGGACTATGTCAATAGCAGATACGCAGTATTTT
TRBJ1-2 | . | . | TRBV7-9 | CASSSVRGPDYGYTF | TGTGCCAGCAGTTCTGTGCGGGGGCCGGACTATGGCTACACCTTC
TRBJ2-2 | few | TRBD1 | TRBV7-3 | CASSLTPAGTGSGELFF | TGTGCCAGCAGCTTAACCCCCGCCGGGACAGGTTCCGGGGAGCTGTTTTTT
TRBJ2-1 | . | TRBD2 | TRBV7-9 | CASIAAGVGYNEQFF | TGTGCCAGCATCGCAGCGGGAGTCGGGTACAATGAGCAGTTCTTC
TRBJ2-1 | . | TRBD2 | TRBV11-2 | CASSLAGGIYNEQFF | TGTGCCAGCAGCTTGGCGGGAGGGATCTACAATGAGCAGTTCTTC
TRBJ2-1 | few | . | TRBV15 | CATSRDLSGNEQFF | TGTGCCACCAGCAGAGATTTATCGGGCAATGAGCAGTTCTTC
TRBJ2-4 | . | TRBD2 | TRBV12-3/TRBV12-4 | CASSSPGLATTIQYF | TGTGCCAGCAGTTCCCCGGGACTAGCCACGACCATTCAGTACTTC
TRBJ2-5 | many | . | TRBV7-6 | CASSSGPQETQYF | TGTGCCAGCAGCTCGGGACCGCAAGAGACCCAGTACTTC
TRBJ2-3 | few | TRBD2 | TRBV20-1 | CSARPTSGYTQYF | TGCAGTGCTAGACCTACTAGCGGCTATACGCAGTATTTT
TRBJ2-2 | . | . | TRBV12-3/TRBV12-4 | CASSLLVDTTLAGELFF | TGTGCCAGCAGTTTATTGGTGGACACTACCCTAGCCGGGGAGCTGTTTTTT
TRBJ1-2 | . | TRBD1 | TRBV20-1 | CSHDRVVSYTF | TGCAGTCATGACAGGGTAGTAAGCTACACCTTC